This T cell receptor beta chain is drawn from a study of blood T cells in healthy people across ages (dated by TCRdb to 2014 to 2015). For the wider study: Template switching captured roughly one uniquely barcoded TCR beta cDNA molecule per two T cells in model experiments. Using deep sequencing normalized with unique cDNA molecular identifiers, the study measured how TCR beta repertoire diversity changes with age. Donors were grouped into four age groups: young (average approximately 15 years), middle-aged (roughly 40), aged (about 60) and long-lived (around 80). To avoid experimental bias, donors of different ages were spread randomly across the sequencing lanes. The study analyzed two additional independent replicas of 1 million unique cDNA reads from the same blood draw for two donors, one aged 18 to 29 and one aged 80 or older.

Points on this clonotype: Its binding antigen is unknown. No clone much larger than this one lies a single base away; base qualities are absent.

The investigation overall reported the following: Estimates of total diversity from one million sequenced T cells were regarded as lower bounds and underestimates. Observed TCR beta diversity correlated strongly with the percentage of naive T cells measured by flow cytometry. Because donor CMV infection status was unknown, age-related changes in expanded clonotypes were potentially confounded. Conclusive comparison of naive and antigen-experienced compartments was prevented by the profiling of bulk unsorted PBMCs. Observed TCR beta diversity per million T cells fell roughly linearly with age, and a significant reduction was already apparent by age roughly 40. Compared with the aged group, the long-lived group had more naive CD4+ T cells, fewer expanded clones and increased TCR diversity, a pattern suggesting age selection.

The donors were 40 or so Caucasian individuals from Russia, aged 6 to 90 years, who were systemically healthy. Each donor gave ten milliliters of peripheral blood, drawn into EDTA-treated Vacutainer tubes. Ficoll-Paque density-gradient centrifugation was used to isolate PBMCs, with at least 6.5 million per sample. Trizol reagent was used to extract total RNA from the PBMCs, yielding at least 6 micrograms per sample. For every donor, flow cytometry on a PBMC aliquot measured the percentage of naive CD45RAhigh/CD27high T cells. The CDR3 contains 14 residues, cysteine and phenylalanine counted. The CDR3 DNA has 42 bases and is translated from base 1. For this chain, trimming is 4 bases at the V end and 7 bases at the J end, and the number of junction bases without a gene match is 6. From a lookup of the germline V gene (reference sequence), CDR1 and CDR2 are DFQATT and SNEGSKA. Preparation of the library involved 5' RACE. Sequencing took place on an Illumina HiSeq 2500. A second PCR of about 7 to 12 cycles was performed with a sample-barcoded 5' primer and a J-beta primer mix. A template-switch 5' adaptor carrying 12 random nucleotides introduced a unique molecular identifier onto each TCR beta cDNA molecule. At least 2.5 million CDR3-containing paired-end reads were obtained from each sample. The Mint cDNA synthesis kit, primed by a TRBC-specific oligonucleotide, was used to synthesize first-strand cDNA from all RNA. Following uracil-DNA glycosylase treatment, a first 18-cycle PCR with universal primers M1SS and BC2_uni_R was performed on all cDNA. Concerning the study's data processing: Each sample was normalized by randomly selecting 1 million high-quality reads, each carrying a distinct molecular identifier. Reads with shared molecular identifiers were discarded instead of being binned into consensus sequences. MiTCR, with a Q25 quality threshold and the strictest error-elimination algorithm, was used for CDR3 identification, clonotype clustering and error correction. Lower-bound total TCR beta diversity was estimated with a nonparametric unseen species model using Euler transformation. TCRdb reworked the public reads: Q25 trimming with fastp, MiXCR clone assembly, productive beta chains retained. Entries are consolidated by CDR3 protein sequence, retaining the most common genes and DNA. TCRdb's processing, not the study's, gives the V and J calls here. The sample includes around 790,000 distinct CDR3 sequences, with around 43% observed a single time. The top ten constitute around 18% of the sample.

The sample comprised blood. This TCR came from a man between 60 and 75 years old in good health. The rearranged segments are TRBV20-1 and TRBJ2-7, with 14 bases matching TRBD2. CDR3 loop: CSATGLAGDNEQYF. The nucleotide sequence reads TGCAGTGCTACGGGACTAGCGGGGGACAATGAGCAGTACTTC.